One sample yielded the 10 T cell receptor beta chains listed below, sequenced in a study of blood T cell repertoires in COVID-19. Clones were sequenced by immunoSEQ multiplex PCR, and TCRdb holds only the in-frame ones, with some missing. The data show over 350,000 clones, 80% to 95% seen once. Material: PBMCs or T cells enriched from blood (not recorded which). These receptors all come from a woman aged 40 to 49 who had been exposed to COVID-19.

This clone has only a few counts. The V and J genes are TRBV5-1 and TRBJ1-2; 7 bases align to TRBD1. Germline trimming cut 2 bases from V and 6 bases from J; bases unmatched to any gene: 10. Germline V gene lookup returns CDR1 SGHRS and CDR2 YFSETQ. The CDR3 is made up of 15 amino acids. The CDR3 loop reads CASSFEGAQPDGYTF. Written as DNA, the CDR3 is TGCGCCAGCAGCTTTGAGGGGGCCCAACCTGATGGCTACACCTTC.

Only a few counts were recorded for this clone. The rearrangement joins TRBV12-2 to TRBJ2-7; the table's D call, TRBD1, was not checked against the DNA. TRBV12-2 is a pseudogene. The CDR3 loop spans 16 amino acids. In DNA form, the CDR3 reads TGTGCAAGTCGCCGGCCCGGACAGGTACTACTCCACGAGCAGTACTTC. Protein sequence: CASRRPGQVLLHEQYF.

J is TRBJ1-1 and V is TRBV5-1; a possible D gene is TRBD1 (5 bases). V gave up 0 bases and J gave up 0 bases, with 12 bases separating them. Looked up from germline, CDR1 is SGHRS and CDR2 is YFSETQ. CDR3 size: 16 residues. CDR3 loop: CASSLAGGTLNTEAFF. The DNA of the CDR3 is TGCGCCAGCAGCTTGGCAGGCGGGACCTTGAACACTGAAGCTTTCTTT. Complete variable domain (other parts from reference TRBV5-1 and TRBJ1-1): KAGVTQTPRYLIKTRGQQVTLSCSPISGHRSVSWYQQTPGQGLQFLFEYFSETQRNKGNFPGRFSGRQFSNSRSEMNVSTLELGDSALYLCASSLAGGTLNTEAFFGQGTRLTVV.

The rearrangement links TRBV5-4 to TRBJ1-6; 8 nucleotides match TRBD1. Germline V gene lookup returns CDR1 SGHNT and CDR2 YYREEE (reference sequence). The CDR3 is 18 amino acids. The trim removed 3 bases at V and 8 bases at J, leaving 16 bases unmatched. In DNA form, the CDR3 reads TGTGCCAGCAGCTACGCTCCGATAAGACAGGGGTCCGATTCACCCCTCCACTTT. It codes for CASSYAPIRQGSDSPLHF.

This clone occurred once. The V call is TRBV5-5, the J call TRBJ1-3; 7 nucleotides match TRBD1. This CDR3 is 16 amino acids long. With V trimmed by 1 base and J by 2 bases, 6 bases remained unmatched. From germline, CDR1 is SGHKS and CDR2 YYEKEE (reference sequence). For the CDR3, the DNA is TGTGCCAGCAGCTTGTCGACAGGGCGGACTGGAAACACCATATATTTT. Translating gives CASSLSTGRTGNTIYF.

The rearrangement links TRBV15 to TRBJ2-1, with 7 bases aligning to TRBD2. Germline trimming cut 5 bases from V and 0 bases from J; bases unmatched to any gene: 19. Germline CDR1 LNHNV, CDR2 YYDKDF (reference sequence). The CDR3 is 20 residues long. Here the CDR3 DNA reads TGTGCCACCAGCGAGGGCGGGGGACTACCTCGGATGGGCTCCTACAATGAGCAGTTCTTC. It codes for CATSEGGGLPRMGSYNEQFF.

The chain has TRBV7-9 and TRBJ1-2; no definite D call. V lost 3 bases to trimming and J lost 2 bases, with 19 bases between them. Germline V gene sequence: CDR1 SEHNR, CDR2 FQNEAQ (reference sequence). The CDR3 is 17 amino acids. CDR3 in amino acids: CASSLKGVGRENYGYTF. In nucleotides, the CDR3 is TGTGCCAGCAGCTTGAAGGGAGTGGGTAGGGAGAACTATGGCTACACCTTC. Full variable domain (remainder filled in from reference TRBV7-9 and TRBJ1-2): DTGVSQNPRHKITKRGQNVTFRCDPISEHNRLYWYRQTLGQGPEFLTYFQNEAQLEKSRLLSDRFSAERPKGSFSTLEIQRTEQGDSAMYLCASSLKGVGRENYGYTFGSGTRLTVV.

The chain has TRBV10-3 and TRBJ1-5, with D maybe TRBD1 (5 bases). The CDR3 extends over 14 amino acids. Germline V gene sequence: CDR1 ENHRY, CDR2 SYGVKD. V gave up 0 bases and J gave up 6 bases, with 9 bases separating them. The CDR3 DNA reads TGTGCCATCAGTGAGTCCTCAGGGTCTCAGCCCCAGCATTTT. It is translated as CAISESSGSQPQHF.

This clone showed up just a few times. The chain employs TRBV7-2 and TRBJ2-1; 15 nucleotides match TRBD2. Germline lookup yields CDR1 SGHTA and CDR2 FQGNSA. V gave up 7 bases and J gave up 7 bases; unmatched junction bases: 17. The CDR3 has 19 amino acids. The CDR3 is CASKPGLAGGLAGQNEQFF. In nucleotides, the CDR3 is TGTGCCAGCAAACCCGGACTAGCGGGAGGGCTTGCTGGACAGAATGAGCAGTTCTTC.

The CDR3 reads CASTTTASYGYTF. For the CDR3, the DNA is TGTGCCAGTACGACTACAGCGTCCTATGGCTACACCTTC. This chain connects TRBV6-5 to TRBJ1-2; D unresolved. Germline V lookup: CDR1 MNHEY, CDR2 SVGAGI. This CDR3 comprises 13 residues. Between the trimmed V and J ends, which lost 9 bases and 4 bases, there was a span of 15 bases.